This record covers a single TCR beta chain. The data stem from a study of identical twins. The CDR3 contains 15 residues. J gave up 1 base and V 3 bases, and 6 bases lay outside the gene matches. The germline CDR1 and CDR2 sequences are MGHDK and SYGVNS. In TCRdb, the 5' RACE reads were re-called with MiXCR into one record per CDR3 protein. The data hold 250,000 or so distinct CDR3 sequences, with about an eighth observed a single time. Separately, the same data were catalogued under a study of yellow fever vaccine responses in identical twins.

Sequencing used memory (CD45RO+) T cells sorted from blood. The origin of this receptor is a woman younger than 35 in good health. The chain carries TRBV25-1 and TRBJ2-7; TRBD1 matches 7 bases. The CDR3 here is CASSEKGQKSYEQYF. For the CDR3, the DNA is TGTGCCAGCAGTGAGAAGGGACAGAAGTCCTACGAGCAGTACTTC.